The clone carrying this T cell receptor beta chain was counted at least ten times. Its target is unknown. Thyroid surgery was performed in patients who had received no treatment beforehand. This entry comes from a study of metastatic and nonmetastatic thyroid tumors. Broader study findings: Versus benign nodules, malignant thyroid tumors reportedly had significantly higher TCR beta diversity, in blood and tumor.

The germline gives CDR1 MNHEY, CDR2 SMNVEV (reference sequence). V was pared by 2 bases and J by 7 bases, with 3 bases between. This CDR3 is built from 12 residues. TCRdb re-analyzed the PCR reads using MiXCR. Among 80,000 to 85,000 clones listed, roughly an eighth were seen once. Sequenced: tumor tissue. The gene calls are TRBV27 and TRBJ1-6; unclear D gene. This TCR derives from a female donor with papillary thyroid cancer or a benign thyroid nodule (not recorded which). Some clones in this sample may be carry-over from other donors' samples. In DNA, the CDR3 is TGTGCCAGCAGTTTAGCCAATTCACCCCTCCACTTT. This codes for CASSLANSPLHF.